The clone carrying this TCR beta chain has a single count. The data originate from a study of blood T cell repertoires in COVID-19. Across the study: Donors in the United States, Italy and Spain gave samples during acute or convalescent COVID-19.

CDR3 length: 12 residues. Germline assignment: CDR1 GTSNPN and CDR2 SVGIG (reference sequence). V was shortened by 3 bases and J by 4 bases, with 9 bases between the two germline ends. The protocol was immunoSEQ multiplex PCR, while the TCRdb copy is restricted to in-frame clones and leaves out a portion. The sample lists approximately 440,000 clones, 88% occurring once. Sample: peripheral blood. V usage is TRBV30 and J usage is TRBJ1-1; D unclear. This receptor was identified in a woman in her forties or fifties with COVID-19, enrolled during active disease. CDR3 bases: TGTGCCTGGAGCGATCTCAGCACTGAAGCTTTCTTT. It specifies CAWSDLSTEAFF.